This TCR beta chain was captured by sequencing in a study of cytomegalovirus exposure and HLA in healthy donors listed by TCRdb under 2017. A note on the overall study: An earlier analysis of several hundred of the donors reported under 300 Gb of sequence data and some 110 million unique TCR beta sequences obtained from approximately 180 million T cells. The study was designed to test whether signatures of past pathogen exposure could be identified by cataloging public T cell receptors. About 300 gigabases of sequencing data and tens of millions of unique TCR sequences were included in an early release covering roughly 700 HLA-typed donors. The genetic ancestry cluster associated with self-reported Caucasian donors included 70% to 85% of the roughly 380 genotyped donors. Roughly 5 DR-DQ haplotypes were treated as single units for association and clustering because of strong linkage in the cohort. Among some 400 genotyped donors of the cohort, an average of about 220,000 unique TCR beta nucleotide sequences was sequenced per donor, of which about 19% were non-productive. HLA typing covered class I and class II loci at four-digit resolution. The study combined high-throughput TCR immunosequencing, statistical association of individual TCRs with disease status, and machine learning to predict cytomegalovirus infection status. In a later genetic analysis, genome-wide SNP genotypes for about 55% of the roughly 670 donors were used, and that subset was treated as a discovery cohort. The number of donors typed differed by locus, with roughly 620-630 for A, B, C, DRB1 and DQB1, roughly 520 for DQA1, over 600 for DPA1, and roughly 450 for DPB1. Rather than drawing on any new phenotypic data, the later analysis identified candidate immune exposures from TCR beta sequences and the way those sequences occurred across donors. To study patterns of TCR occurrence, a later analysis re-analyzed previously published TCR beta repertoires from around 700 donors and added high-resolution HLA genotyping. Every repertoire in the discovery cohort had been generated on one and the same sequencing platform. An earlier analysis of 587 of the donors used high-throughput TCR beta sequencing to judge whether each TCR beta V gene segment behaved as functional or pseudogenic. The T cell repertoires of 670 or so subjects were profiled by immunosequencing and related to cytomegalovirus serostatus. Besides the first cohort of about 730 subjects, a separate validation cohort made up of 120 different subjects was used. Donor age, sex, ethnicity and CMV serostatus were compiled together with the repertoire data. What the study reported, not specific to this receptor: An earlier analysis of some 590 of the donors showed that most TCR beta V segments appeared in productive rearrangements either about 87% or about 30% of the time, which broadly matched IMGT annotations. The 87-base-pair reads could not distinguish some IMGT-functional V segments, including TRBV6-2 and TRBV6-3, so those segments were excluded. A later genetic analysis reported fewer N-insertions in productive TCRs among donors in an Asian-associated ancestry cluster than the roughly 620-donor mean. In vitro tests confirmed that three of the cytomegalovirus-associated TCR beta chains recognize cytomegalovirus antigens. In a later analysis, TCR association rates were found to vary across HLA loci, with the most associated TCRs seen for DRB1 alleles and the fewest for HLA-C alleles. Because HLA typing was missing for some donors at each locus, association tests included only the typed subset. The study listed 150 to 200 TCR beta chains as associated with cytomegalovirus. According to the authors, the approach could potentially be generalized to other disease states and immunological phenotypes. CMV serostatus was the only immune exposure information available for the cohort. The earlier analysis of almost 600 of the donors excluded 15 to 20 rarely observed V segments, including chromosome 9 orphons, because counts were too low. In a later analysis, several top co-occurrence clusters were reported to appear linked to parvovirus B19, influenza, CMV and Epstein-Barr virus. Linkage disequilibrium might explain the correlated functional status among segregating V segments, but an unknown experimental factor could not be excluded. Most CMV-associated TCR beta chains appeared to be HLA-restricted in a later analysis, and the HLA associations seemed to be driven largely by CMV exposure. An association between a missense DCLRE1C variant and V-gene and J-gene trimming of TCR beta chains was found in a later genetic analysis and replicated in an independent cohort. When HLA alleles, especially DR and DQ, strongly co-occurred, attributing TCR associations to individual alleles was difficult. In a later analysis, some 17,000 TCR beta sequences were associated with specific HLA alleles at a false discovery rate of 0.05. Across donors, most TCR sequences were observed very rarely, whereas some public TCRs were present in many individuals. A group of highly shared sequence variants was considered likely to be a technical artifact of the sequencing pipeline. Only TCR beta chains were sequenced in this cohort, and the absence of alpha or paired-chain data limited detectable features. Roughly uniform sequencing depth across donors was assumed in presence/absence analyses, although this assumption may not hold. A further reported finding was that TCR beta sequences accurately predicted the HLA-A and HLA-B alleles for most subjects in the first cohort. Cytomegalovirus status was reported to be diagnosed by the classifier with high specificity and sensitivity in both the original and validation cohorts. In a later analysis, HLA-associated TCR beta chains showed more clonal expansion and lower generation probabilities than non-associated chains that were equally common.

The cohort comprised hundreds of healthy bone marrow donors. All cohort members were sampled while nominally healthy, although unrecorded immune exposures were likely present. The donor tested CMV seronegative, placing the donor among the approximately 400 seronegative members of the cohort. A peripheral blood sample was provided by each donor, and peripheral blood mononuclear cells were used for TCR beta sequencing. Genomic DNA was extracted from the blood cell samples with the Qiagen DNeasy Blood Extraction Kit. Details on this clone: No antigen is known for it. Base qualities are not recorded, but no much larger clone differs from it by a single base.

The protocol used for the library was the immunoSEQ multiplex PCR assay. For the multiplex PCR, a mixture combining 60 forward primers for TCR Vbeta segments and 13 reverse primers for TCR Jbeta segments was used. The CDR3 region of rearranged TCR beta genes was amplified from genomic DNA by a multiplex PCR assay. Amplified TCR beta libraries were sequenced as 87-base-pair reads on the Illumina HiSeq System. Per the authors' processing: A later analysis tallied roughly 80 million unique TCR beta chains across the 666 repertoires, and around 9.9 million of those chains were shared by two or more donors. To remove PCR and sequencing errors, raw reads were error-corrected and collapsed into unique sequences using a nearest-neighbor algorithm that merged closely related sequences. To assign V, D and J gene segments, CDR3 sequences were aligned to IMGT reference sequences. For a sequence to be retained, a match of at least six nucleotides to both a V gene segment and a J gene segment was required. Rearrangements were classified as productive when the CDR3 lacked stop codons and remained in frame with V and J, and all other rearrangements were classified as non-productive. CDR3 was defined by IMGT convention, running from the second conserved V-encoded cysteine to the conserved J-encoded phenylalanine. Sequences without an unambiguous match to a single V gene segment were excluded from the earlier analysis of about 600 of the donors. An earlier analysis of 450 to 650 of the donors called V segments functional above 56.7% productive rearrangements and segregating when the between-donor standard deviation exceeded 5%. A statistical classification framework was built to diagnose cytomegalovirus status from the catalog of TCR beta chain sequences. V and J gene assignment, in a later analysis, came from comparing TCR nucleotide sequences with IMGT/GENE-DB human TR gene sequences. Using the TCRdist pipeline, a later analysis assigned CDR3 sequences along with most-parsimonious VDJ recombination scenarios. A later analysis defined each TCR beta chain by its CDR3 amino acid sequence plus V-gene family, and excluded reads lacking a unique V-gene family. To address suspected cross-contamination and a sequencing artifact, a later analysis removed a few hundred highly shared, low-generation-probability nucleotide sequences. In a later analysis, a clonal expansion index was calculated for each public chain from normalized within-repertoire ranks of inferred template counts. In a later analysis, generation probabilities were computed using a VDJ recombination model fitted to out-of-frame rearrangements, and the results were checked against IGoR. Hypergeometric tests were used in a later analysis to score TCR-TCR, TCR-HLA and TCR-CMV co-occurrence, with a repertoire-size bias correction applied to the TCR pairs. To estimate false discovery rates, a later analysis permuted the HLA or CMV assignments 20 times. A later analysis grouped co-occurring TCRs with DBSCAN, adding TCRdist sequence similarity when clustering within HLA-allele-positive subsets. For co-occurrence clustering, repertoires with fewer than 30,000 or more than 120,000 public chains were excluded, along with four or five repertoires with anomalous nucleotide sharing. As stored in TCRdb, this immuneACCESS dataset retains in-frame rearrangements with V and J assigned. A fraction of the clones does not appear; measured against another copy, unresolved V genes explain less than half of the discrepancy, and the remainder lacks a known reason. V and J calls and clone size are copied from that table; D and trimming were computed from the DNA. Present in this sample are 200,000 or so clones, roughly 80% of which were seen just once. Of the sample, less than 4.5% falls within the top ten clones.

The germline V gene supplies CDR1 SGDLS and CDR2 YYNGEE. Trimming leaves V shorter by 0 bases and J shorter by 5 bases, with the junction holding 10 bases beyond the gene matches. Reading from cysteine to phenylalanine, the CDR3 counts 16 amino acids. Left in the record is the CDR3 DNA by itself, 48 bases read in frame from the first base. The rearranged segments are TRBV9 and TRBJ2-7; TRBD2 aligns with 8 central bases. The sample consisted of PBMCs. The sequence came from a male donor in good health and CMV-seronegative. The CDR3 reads CASSVGPGGPSDEQYF. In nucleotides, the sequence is TGTGCCAGCAGCGTAGGACCGGGAGGGCCTTCGGACGAGCAGTACTTC.